One and the same sample provided the 10 T cell receptor beta chains below, sequenced in a study of blood T cell repertoires in COVID-19. Sequencing used immunoSEQ multiplex PCR; TCRdb keeps in-frame clones, though not all of them. The table includes approximately 250,000 clones, around nine tenths detected once. Material for sequencing was PBMCs or T cells enriched from blood (not recorded which). The receptors were gathered from a woman aged 25-40 years who had recovered from COVID-19.

The chain links TRBV2 to TRBJ1-5; possible D gene TRBD1, 6 bases. Germline CDR1 reads SNHLY; CDR2 reads FYNNEI. The length of the CDR3 is 16 residues. Deletions cut 5 bases from V and 7 bases from J, with 21 bases between. Written as DNA, the CDR3 is TGTGCCAGCAGTACAACCCTAACAGGGAACGGGCAGCCCCAGCATTTT. It is translated as CASSTTLTGNGQPQHF.

There are a few counts of this clone. Here the CDR3 DNA reads TGTGCCAGTAGTGGGAACAGGGTAAATGAGCAGTTCTTC. Encoded protein: CASSGNRVNEQFF. V usage is TRBV19 and J usage is TRBJ2-1; a possible D gene is TRBD1 (6 bases). From germline, CDR1 is LNHDA and CDR2 SQIVND (reference sequence). V lost 5 bases, J lost 7 bases, and 12 bases lay in between. The CDR3 loop spans 13 amino acids.

This clone appeared a few times. V gene TRBV10-2 combines with J gene TRBJ2-2; 10 bases map to TRBD2. This CDR3 has 15 amino acids. Per germline, CDR1 WSHSY and CDR2 SAAADI. The V segment lost 6 bases and the J segment 7 bases; nucleotides outside the gene matches: 8. Here the CDR3 DNA reads TGCGCCAGCAGGTTTCTAGCGGGAGATGACGGGGAGCTGTTTTTT. Protein: CASRFLAGDDGELFF.

This rearrangement joins TRBV28 to TRBJ1-1, with unresolved D. The CDR3 sequence is 12 residues long. The germline CDR1 and CDR2 sequences are MDHEN and SYDVKM. V was pared by 8 bases and J by 11 bases, with 18 bases between. CDR3 bases: TGTGCCAGCGGGCCTCGATACCCCGCCGCTTTCTTT. Translation: CASGPRYPAAFF.

This rearrangement joins TRBV30 to TRBJ1-5; the match to TRBD1 covers 9 bases. CDR1 and CDR2 from the germline V gene are GTSNPN and SVGIG (reference sequence). J lost 6 bases, V lost 7 bases, and 7 bases had no gene match. This CDR3 is 13 amino acids long. For the CDR3, the DNA is TGTGCCTTCAAACAGGGGGCGCGTCAGCCCCAGCATTTT. It is translated as CAFKQGARQPQHF.

The chain has TRBV30 and TRBJ1-2, with D possibly being TRBD1 (6 bases). This CDR3 has 14 amino acids. Per germline, CDR1 GTSNPN and CDR2 SVGIG (reference sequence). V lost 4 bases and J lost 6, with 18 bases in between. DNA of the CDR3: TGTGCCTGGAACCAGGGGTTCGCGACAGATGGCTACACCTTC. This translates into CAWNQGFATDGYTF.

The V and J genes are TRBV6-2 or TRBV6-3 and TRBJ2-1; D uncertain. V lost 0 bases and J 0 bases, leaving 9 bases between the germline ends. Germline V gene data show CDR1 as MNHEY and CDR2 as SVGEGT. This CDR3 is built from 16 residues. The CDR3 DNA sequence: TGTGCCAGCAGTTACTCGGCGCACAGCTCCTACAATGAGCAGTTCTTC. This codes for CASSYSAHSSYNEQFF.

The gene calls are TRBV30 and TRBJ2-6; TRBD2 matches 8 bases. The V and J ends lost 3 bases and 3 bases, in that order; junction bases with no gene match: 13. This CDR3 region has 18 residues. In germline, CDR1 is GTSNPN, CDR2 SVGIG (reference sequence). The CDR3 DNA is TGTGCCTGGAGAAGGAAGGGGACTAGGACCTTTGGGGCCAACGTCCTGACTTTC. Translated, it gives CAWRRKGTRTFGANVLTF.

This clone was detected many times. The rearrangement links TRBV15 to TRBJ2-1, with D maybe TRBD1 (5 bases). V shed 0 bases and J shed 11 bases, with 11 bases lying between them. The CDR3 runs 13 residues. Germline lookup yields CDR1 LNHNV and CDR2 YYDKDF (reference sequence). As DNA, the CDR3 is TGTGCCACCAGCAGAGATCGGCAGGGTAAGCAGTTCTTC. It yields the protein CATSRDRQGKQFF. The full variable domain, completed using reference TRBV15 and TRBJ2-1, is DAMVIQNPRYQVTQFGKPVTLSCSQTLNHNVMYWYQQKSSQAPKLLFHYYDKDFNNEADTPDNFQSRRPNTSFCFLDIRSPGLGDTAMYLCATSRDRQGKQFFGPGTRLTVL.

The genes are TRBV28 and TRBJ1-3; 9 positions match TRBD1. This CDR3 spans 21 amino acids. V lost 5 bases, J lost 0 bases, and 20 bases stayed unmatched. The V gene's germline CDR1 is MDHEN and CDR2 SYDVKM. The CDR3 region is CASSPRRARDRATSSGNTIYF. CDR3 sequence (DNA): TGTGCCAGCAGTCCCCGGAGGGCGCGGGACAGGGCAACGAGCTCTGGAAACACCATATATTTT.